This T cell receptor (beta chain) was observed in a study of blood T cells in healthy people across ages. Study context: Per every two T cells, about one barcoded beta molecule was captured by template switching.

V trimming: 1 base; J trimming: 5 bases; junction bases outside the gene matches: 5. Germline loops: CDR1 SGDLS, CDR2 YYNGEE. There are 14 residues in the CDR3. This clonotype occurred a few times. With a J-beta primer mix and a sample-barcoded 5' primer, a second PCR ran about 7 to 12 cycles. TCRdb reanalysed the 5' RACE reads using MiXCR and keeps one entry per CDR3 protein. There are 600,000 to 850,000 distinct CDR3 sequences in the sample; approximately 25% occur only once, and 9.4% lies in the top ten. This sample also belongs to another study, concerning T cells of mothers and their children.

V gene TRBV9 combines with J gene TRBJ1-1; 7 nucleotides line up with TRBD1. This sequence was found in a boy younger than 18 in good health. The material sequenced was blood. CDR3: CASSVTGERTEAFF. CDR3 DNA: TGTGCCAGCAGCGTAACAGGGGAGCGAACTGAAGCTTTCTTT.